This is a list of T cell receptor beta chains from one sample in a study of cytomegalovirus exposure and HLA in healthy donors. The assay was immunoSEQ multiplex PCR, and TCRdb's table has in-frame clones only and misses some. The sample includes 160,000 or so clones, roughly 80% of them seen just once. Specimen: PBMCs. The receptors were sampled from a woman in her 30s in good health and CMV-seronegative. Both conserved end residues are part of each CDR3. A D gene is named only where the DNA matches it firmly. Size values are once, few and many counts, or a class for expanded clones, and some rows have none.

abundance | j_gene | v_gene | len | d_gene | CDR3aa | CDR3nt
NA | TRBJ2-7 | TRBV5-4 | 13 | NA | CASSLPDSYEQYF | TGTGCCAGCAGCTTGCCGGACTCTTACGAGCAGTACTTC
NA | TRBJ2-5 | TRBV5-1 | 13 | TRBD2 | CASSVTGGGTQYF | TGCGCCAGCAGCGTTACTGGGGGGGGGACCCAGTACTTC
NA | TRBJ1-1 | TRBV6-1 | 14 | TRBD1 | CASSRNRGDTEAFF | TGTGCCAGCAGTAGGAACAGGGGGGACACTGAAGCTTTCTTT
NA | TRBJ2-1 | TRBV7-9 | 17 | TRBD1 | CASSPQDRLPSYNEQFF | TGTGCCAGCAGCCCACAGGACAGGCTCCCCTCCTACAATGAGCAGTTCTTC
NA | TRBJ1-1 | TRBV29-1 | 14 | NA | CSVESGQINTEAFF | TGCAGCGTTGAGTCCGGACAGATAAACACTGAAGCTTTCTTT
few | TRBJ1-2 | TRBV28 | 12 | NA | CASSQNSYGYTF | TGTGCCAGCAGCCAGAACAGCTATGGCTACACCTTC
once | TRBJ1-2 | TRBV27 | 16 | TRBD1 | CASSPRDRGIPLGYTF | TGTGCCAGCAGTCCACGGGACAGGGGTATACCTCTTGGCTACACCTTC
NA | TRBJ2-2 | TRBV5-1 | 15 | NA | CASSLSGGGTGELFF | TGCGCCAGCAGCTTGTCTGGGGGCGGCACCGGGGAGCTGTTTTTT
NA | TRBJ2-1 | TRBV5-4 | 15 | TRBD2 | CASSARTSLYNEQFF | TGTGCCAGCAGCGCCCGGACTAGTTTGTACAATGAGCAGTTCTTC
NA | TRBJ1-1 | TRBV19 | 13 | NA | CASSIARNTEAFF | TGTGCCAGTAGTATCGCGAGGAACACTGAAGCTTTCTTT
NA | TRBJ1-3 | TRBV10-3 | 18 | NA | CAISESLGGPSSGNTIYF | TGTGCCATCAGTGAGTCCCTCGGAGGCCCGAGCTCTGGAAACACCATATATTTT
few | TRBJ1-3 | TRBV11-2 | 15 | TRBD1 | CASSAGQISGNTIYF | TGTGCCAGCAGCGCGGGACAGATCTCTGGAAACACCATATATTTT
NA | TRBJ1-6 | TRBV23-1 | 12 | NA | CASTKEGSPLHF | TGCGCCAGCACCAAGGAGGGTTCACCCCTCCACTTT
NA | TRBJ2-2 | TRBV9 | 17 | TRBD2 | CASSVVAGGPLAGELFF | TGTGCCAGCAGCGTTGTGGCGGGGGGGCCTTTGGCCGGGGAGCTGTTTTTT
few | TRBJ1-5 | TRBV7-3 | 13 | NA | CASSPRANQPQHF | TGTGCCAGCAGCCCGCGGGCAAATCAGCCCCAGCATTTT